This T cell receptor (beta chain) was recovered during a study of PD-1 blockade in classical Hodgkin lymphoma. Background on the study: Patients were administered nivolumab (3 mg/kg intravenously) every 2 weeks. General study findings and limits: Patients with a complete response exhibited baseline diversity comparable to newly diagnosed patients.

This CDR3 contains 16 residues. V lost 6 bases and J 4 bases, leaving 19 bases between the germline ends. Germline loops: CDR1 SNHLY, CDR2 FYNNEI. As to time point: cycle 4 day 1 (C4D1), after five to seven weeks of nivolumab. Every one of the patients relapsed after autologous stem cell transplantation (brentuximab vedotin exposure was variable). Best responses were complete response, partial response or progressive disease. Profiling relied on immunoSEQ multiplex PCR, and the TCRdb table lists in-frame clones only, not all of them. The sample holds tens of thousands of clones, 82% seen once. This clone is medium-sized. What it binds is unknown. At the DNA level, this CDR3 is encoded by other sequences in the same sample as well.

The sequence derives from a human donor with classical Hodgkin lymphoma. The sequencing used peripheral blood mononuclear cells (PBMCs), collected before the fourth cycle of nivolumab. V gene TRBV2 combines with J gene TRBJ2-1; D is possibly TRBD2 (6 bases). The CDR3 loop is CASSESSGGYYNEQFF. The CDR3 DNA is TGTGCCAGCAGCGAAAGCTCCGGGGGATATTACAATGAGCAGTTCTTC.